The 14 T cell receptor beta chains given below trace back to one sample, sequenced in a study of shared clonotypes between healthy human individuals. TCRdb keeps only in-frame clones here, not all; method: immunoSEQ multiplex PCR. The sample consists of some 300,000 clones, around 67% of them appearing once. Sequenced input: memory CD4+ T cells sorted from blood. Subset defined: CD45RA-negative fraction. The receptor source for this set is a man aged 25 to 45 in good health.

The rearrangement links TRBV15 to TRBJ2-2, with no clear D. CDR3 length equals 14 residues. Trimming took 2 bases from V and 5 from J, leaving 9 bases between them. Germline V CDR1 and CDR2: LNHNV, YYDKDF (reference sequence). The CDR3, as DNA: TGTGCCACCAGCAGACGACTGGGAACCGGGGAGCTGTTTTTT. The encoded protein is CATSRRLGTGELFF. Variable domain in full (rest from reference TRBV15 and TRBJ2-2): DAMVIQNPRYQVTQFGKPVTLSCSQTLNHNVMYWYQQKSSQAPKLLFHYYDKDFNNEADTPDNFQSRRPNTSFCFLDIRSPGLGDTAMYLCATSRRLGTGELFFGEGSRLTVL.

The table lists this clone with a few counts. The DNA for the CDR3 is TGTGCCAGTAGCGGGAGGGCCGACGGGGAGCTGTTTTTT. It translates to CASSGRADGELFF. The V and J genes are TRBV6-5 and TRBJ2-2; TRBD2 matches 11 bases. Trimming removed 9 bases from V and 7 bases from J; junction bases left unmatched: 4. Germline-derived CDR1 and CDR2 are MNHEY and SVGAGI. This CDR3 is 13 amino acids long.

This chain connects TRBV18 to TRBJ2-7, with TRBD1 identical over 12 bases. This CDR3 is built from 16 residues. V lost 0 bases to trimming and J lost 7 bases; unmatched junction nucleotides: 7. CDR1 and CDR2 from the germline V gene are KGHSH and LQKENI. CDR3 nucleotides: TGTGCCAGCTCACCACCAGCCGGGACAGGGGGCGGAGAGCAGTACTTC. Its translation is CASSPPAGTGGGEQYF.

The chain combines TRBV19 with TRBJ1-4; TRBD1 aligns across 8 bases. Germline V gene data show CDR1 as LNHDA and CDR2 as SQIVND (reference sequence). With V trimmed by 6 bases and J by 2 bases, 11 bases remained unmatched. The CDR3 sequence is 17 residues long. The CDR3 nucleotides are TGTGCCAGTAGCTCAAGGACAGGGCTTATTACTAATGAAAAACTGTTTTTT. It is translated as CASSSRTGLITNEKLFF.

On this clone itself: This specimen includes other DNA sequences encoding the same CDR3. The rearrangement links TRBV7-3 to TRBJ1-1; D is unclear. Trimming removed 3 bases at V and 3 bases at J, with 11 bases between. The CDR3 consists of 14 residues. CDR1 and CDR2 from the germline V gene are SGHTA and FQGTGA. CDR3 nucleotide sequence: TGTGCCAGCAGCTTGACGGGCGGTGACACTGAAGCTTTCTTT. This translates into CASSLTGGDTEAFF.

This clone has just a few counts. The CDR3 sequence is CASSFPGTIAKNIQYF. For the CDR3, the DNA is TGTGCCAGCAGTTTCCCCGGGACTATAGCCAAAAACATTCAGTACTTC. This rearrangement joins TRBV28 to TRBJ2-4; 7 bases fit TRBD2. CDR1 and CDR2 from the germline V gene are MDHEN and SYDVKM. This CDR3 region has 16 residues. V shed 3 bases and J 0 bases; nucleotides not matched to a gene: 5. The full variable domain, with the rest looked up from reference TRBV28 and TRBJ2-4, is DVKVTQSSRYLVKRTGEKVFLECVQDMDHENMFWYRQDPGLGLRLIYFSYDVKMKEKGDIPEGYSVSREKKERFSLILESASTNQTSMYLCASSFPGTIAKNIQYFGAGTRLSVL.

In this sample, this clone turned up once. The gene calls are TRBV28 and TRBJ2-1; D call uncertain. The germline gives CDR1 MDHEN, CDR2 SYDVKM. Trimming stripped 6 bases from V and 7 bases from J, with 10 bases between. This CDR3 spans 12 amino acids. Written as DNA, the CDR3 is TGTGCCAGCAGCCCGTCGGGTAATGAGCAGTTCTTC. The encoded protein is CASSPSGNEQFF.

This chain connects TRBV28 to TRBJ2-1; possibly TRBD1 or TRBD2 for D (6 bases each). Per germline, CDR1 MDHEN and CDR2 SYDVKM. This CDR3 is built from 14 residues. Trimming removed 1 base at V and 5 bases at J, with 9 bases between. CDR3 DNA sequence: TGTGCCAGCAGTTTATCCCGGGGGCACAATGAGCAGTTCTTC. Protein sequence: CASSLSRGHNEQFF.

This clone was seen only once. The V call is TRBV5-4, the J call TRBJ2-5; the match to TRBD2 covers 12 bases. This CDR3 region has 15 residues. Germline values: CDR1 SGHNT, CDR2 YYREEE (reference sequence). Losses at the gene ends were 7 bases for V and 5 bases for J; bases not matched to a gene: 9. The CDR3 DNA sequence: TGTGCCAGCTCAGGACTAGCGGGAAAGCGGGAGACCCAGTACTTC. It translates to CASSGLAGKRETQYF.

The chain joins TRBV5-4 to TRBJ2-1; D gene unclear. This CDR3 is 15 amino acids long. V lost 4 bases to trimming and J lost 1 base, with 12 bases between them. In germline, CDR1 is SGHNT, CDR2 YYREEE (reference sequence). CDR3 amino acids: CASSHRRVSYNEQFF. CDR3 DNA: TGTGCCAGCAGCCACAGAAGGGTATCCTACAATGAGCAGTTCTTC.

The CDR3 is CSALTSVAHNEQFF. For the CDR3, the DNA is TGCAGCGCCCTCACTAGCGTAGCCCACAATGAGCAGTTCTTC. The rearrangement joins TRBV29-1 to TRBJ2-1; 7 bases map to TRBD2. This CDR3 contains 14 residues. J lost 5 bases, V lost 7 bases, and 11 bases had no gene match. CDR1 and CDR2 from the germline V gene are SQVTM and ANQGSEA.

This clone appeared once. The chain joins TRBV11-2 to TRBJ2-3; TRBD1 is a possible D gene (7 bases). Trimming took 5 bases from V and 0 from J, leaving 12 bases between them. CDR1 is SGHAT, CDR2 FQNNGV, per germline. This CDR3 has 15 amino acids. CDR3 coding DNA: TGTGCCAGCAGCCCACAGGGGACTAGCACAGATACGCAGTATTTT. As protein: CASSPQGTSTDTQYF.

The chain is built from TRBV28 and TRBJ1-1, with D maybe TRBD1 (5 bases). Germline CDR1 and CDR2: MDHEN and SYDVKM. The germline V and J ends were trimmed by 4 bases and 4 bases, with 13 bases remaining between them. The CDR3 is 14 amino acids. The CDR3 spells CASSSPGGGTEAFF. As DNA, the CDR3 is TGTGCCAGCAGTTCCCCGGGGGGGGGCACTGAAGCTTTCTTT.

To note about this clone: Other DNA sequences within the sample encode an identical CDR3. This sequence joins TRBV5-6 and TRBJ1-1; TRBD1 agrees at 7 bases. The CDR3 is made up of 14 amino acids. The V and J ends lost 0 bases and 8 bases, in that order; junction bases with no gene match: 7. Germline V gives CDR1 SGHDT, CDR2 YYEEEE. The CDR3, as DNA: TGTGCCAGCAGCTTGGTCCCGACAGGGACAGAAGCTTTCTTT. The encoded protein is CASSLVPTGTEAFF.